The 29 T cell receptor beta chains reported below all come from one sample, sequenced in a study of blood T cell repertoires in COVID-19. Clones were sequenced by immunoSEQ multiplex PCR, and TCRdb holds only the in-frame ones, with some missing. Of approximately 160,000 clones detected, about four fifths appear once; the ten largest clones hold about 14%. Sample: peripheral blood. The source of these receptors is a man aged 18 to 35 with active or convalescent COVID-19.

The V and J genes are TRBV6-5 and TRBJ1-4, with 9 nucleotides matching TRBD1. J lost 5 bases, V lost 7 bases, and 5 bases had no gene match. The CDR3 extends over 14 amino acids. Per germline, CDR1 MNHEY and CDR2 SVGAGI. The CDR3 DNA sequence: TGTGCCAGCACCTACGACAGGGGGAATGAAAAACTGTTTTTT. This gives the protein CASTYDRGNEKLFF.

This chain links TRBV6-6 with TRBJ1-3, with 12 bases identical to TRBD1. Germline V gene sequence: CDR1 MNHNY, CDR2 SVGAGI (reference sequence). This CDR3 contains 16 residues. V shed 2 bases and J 7 bases; nucleotides not matched to a gene: 6. The CDR3 sequence is CASSYLGQGASNTIYF. CDR3 coding DNA: TGTGCCAGCAGTTACCTGGGACAGGGGGCGTCGAACACCATATATTTT.

V gene TRBV5-1 combines with J gene TRBJ2-5; TRBD2 is a possible D gene (7 bases). Trimming pared 4 bases from V and 5 bases from J, leaving 15 bases between. Germline loops: CDR1 SGHRS, CDR2 YFSETQ. This CDR3 contains 14 residues. The CDR3 bases are TGCGCCAGCAGCCGGGAAGGGGGGGCGGAGACCCAGTACTTC. It encodes CASSREGGAETQYF.

This clone was detected only a few times. The V call is TRBV6-5, the J call TRBJ1-5; D not resolved. Trimming stripped 6 bases from V and 5 bases from J, with 14 bases between. The CDR3 contains 14 residues. Germline loops: CDR1 MNHEY, CDR2 SVGAGI. The CDR3 is CASSPTGGYQPQHF. Written as DNA, the CDR3 is TGTGCCAGCAGCCCCACGGGTGGATATCAGCCCCAGCATTTT.

Details on this clone: Mismatch with germline at one junction end may stem from a read error. The sample contains more than one DNA sequence encoding this CDR3. The rearrangement joins TRBV2 to TRBJ2-7, with TRBD1 as a possible D gene (5 bases). CDR3 length equals 12 residues. Looked up from germline, CDR1 is SNHLY and CDR2 is FYNNEI. The CDR3 DNA reads as TGTGCCAGCAGTGGAACAGGTTACGAGCAATACTTC. Encoded protein: CASSGTGYEQYF. The variable domain in full, with the rest retrieved from reference TRBV2 and TRBJ2-7, is EPEVTQTPSHQVTQMGQEVILRCVPISNHLYFYWYRQILGQKVEFLVSFYNNEISEKSEIFDDQFSVERPDGSNFTLKIRSTKLEDSAMYFCASSGTGYEQYFGPGTRLTVT.

This rearrangement joins TRBV25-1 to TRBJ1-1; D gene unclear. Germline values: CDR1 MGHDK, CDR2 SYGVNS. This CDR3 has 11 residues. V dropped 4 bases and J dropped 2 bases, with 2 bases sitting between them. CDR3: CASSANTEAFF. CDR3 DNA: TGTGCCAGCAGTGCAAACACTGAAGCTTTCTTT.

This chain uses TRBV6-5 with TRBJ2-3, with no clear D. Trimming took 0 bases from V and 0 from J, leaving 10 bases between them. This CDR3 spans 16 amino acids. Germline CDR1 is MNHEY and CDR2 is SVGAGI. CDR3 protein: CASSYSGETSTDTQYF. The CDR3 DNA sequence: TGTGCCAGCAGTTACTCGGGCGAAACTAGCACAGATACGCAGTATTTT.

The rearrangement joins TRBV21-1 to TRBJ1-6. TRBV21-1 is marked as a pseudogene. This CDR3 region has 17 residues. The CDR3 DNA follows: TGTGCCAGCGGGCGGCGGAGGGGAGGACATGGTGTTTCACCCCTCCACTTT. Residues: CASGRRRGGHGVSPLHF.

The genes are TRBV27 and TRBJ1-6, with 7 bases fitting TRBD1. Germline V CDR1 and CDR2: MNHEY, SMNVEV (reference sequence). CDR3 size: 16 residues. Germline trimming cut 6 bases from V and 1 base from J; bases unmatched to any gene: 6. The CDR3: CASRSSGGSYNSPLHF. The DNA for the CDR3 is TGTGCCAGCAGGTCCTCAGGGGGATCCTATAATTCACCCCTCCACTTT.

This clone was detected a few times. This sequence joins TRBV14 and TRBJ2-4; the D gene is possibly TRBD2 (6 bases). The length of the CDR3 is 14 residues. In germline, CDR1 is SGHDN, CDR2 FVKESK. Trimming cost V 6 bases and J 1 base, with 10 bases left between them. The CDR3 is CASSRRGAKNIQYF. The CDR3 bases are TGTGCCAGCAGTCGTCGGGGGGCCAAAAACATTCAGTACTTC.

DNA for the CDR3: TGTGCCGGCAAAACCGGGACAGGGACCTACGAGCAGTACTTC. It is translated as CAGKTGTGTYEQYF. The rearrangement joins TRBV6-5 to TRBJ2-7, with TRBD1 matching 9 bases. The CDR3 totals 14 residues. CDR1 is MNHEY and CDR2 is SVGAGI in the germline V gene. V lost 11 bases to trimming and J lost 2 bases; unmatched junction nucleotides: 10.

In its sample, this clone was seen a few times. J is TRBJ2-6 and V is TRBV27; perhaps TRBD1 as D (5 bases). This CDR3 is built from 17 residues. Germline values: CDR1 MNHEY, CDR2 SMNVEV (reference sequence). Trimming took 6 bases from V and 2 from J, leaving 17 bases between them. The CDR3 DNA follows: TGTGCCAGCAGAAGCCAACAGACAGTTGCTGGGGCCAACGTCCTGACTTTC. Translated, it gives CASRSQQTVAGANVLTF.

This chain uses TRBV4-1 with TRBJ1-3, with D unclear. The CDR3 is made up of 17 amino acids. The V end lost 0 bases, the J end lost 0 bases, and 12 bases lay between the germline ends. The V gene's germline CDR1 is MGHRA and CDR2 YSYEKL. CDR3 coding DNA: TGCGCCAGCAGCCAAGAACGTTACAGCAGCTCTGGAAACACCATATATTTT. Its translation: CASSQERYSSSGNTIYF.

The chain recombines TRBV7-6 with TRBJ1-3; 9 nucleotides agree with TRBD1. With V trimmed by 1 base and J by 2 bases, 6 bases remained unmatched. There are 17 residues in the CDR3. Germline CDR1 and CDR2: SGHVS and FNYEAQ. The CDR3 DNA sequence: TGTGCCAGCAGCTTAGGGACAGGGGAGAGTACTGGAAACACCATATATTTT. Residues: CASSLGTGESTGNTIYF.

J is TRBJ2-3 and V is TRBV2, with TRBD2 identical over 10 bases. J lost 1 base, V lost 4 bases, and 5 bases had no gene match. This CDR3 region has 16 residues. Germline values: CDR1 SNHLY, CDR2 FYNNEI. The CDR3 reads CASSGEAGGGTDTQYF. DNA for the CDR3: TGTGCCAGCAGTGGGGAAGCGGGGGGGGGCACAGATACGCAGTATTTT. Full variable domain (remainder filled in from reference TRBV2 and TRBJ2-3): EPEVTQTPSHQVTQMGQEVILRCVPISNHLYFYWYRQILGQKVEFLVSFYNNEISEKSEIFDDQFSVERPDGSNFTLKIRSTKLEDSAMYFCASSGEAGGGTDTQYFGPGTRLTVL.

The J gene is TRBJ1-1, the V gene TRBV19; D gene ambiguous. The CDR3 consists of 13 residues. The germline gives CDR1 LNHDA, CDR2 SQIVND (reference sequence). Between the trimmed V and J ends, which lost 4 bases and 7 bases, there was a span of 13 bases. DNA of the CDR3: TGTGCCAGTAGTAACCCTCTTAGCGGTGAAGCTTTCTTT. As protein: CASSNPLSGEAFF.

The chain has TRBV6-1 and TRBJ2-7; D is uncertain. V dropped 2 bases and J dropped 4 bases, with 24 bases sitting between them. The CDR3 spans 18 residues. Germline assignment: CDR1 MNHNS and CDR2 SASEGT. The CDR3 DNA is TGTGCCAGCAGTGAATCCCAACGGCACTACCCTGGCAATTACGAGCAGTACTTC. It yields the protein CASSESQRHYPGNYEQYF.

The table lists this clone with a count of one. This sequence joins TRBV5-1 and TRBJ2-3; 9 bases map to TRBD2. V dropped 0 bases and J dropped 1; count of bases not matched to a gene: 6. The CDR3 is 17 amino acids. CDR1 is SGHRS and CDR2 is YFSETQ in the germline V gene. The CDR3 region has the DNA TGCGCCAGCAGCTTGGGAGCAGCGGGGGGCCGCACAGATACGCAGTATTTT. Translation: CASSLGAAGGRTDTQYF. Combining the CDR3 with reference TRBV5-1 and TRBJ2-3 gives the whole variable domain KAGVTQTPRYLIKTRGQQVTLSCSPISGHRSVSWYQQTPGQGLQFLFEYFSETQRNKGNFPGRFSGRQFSNSRSEMNVSTLELGDSALYLCASSLGAAGGRTDTQYFGPGTRLTVL.

The V gene is TRBV6-5, the J gene TRBJ1-2; D is unclear. The CDR3 covers 13 residues. The V gene lost 7 bases and the J gene lost 8 bases, with 17 bases spanning the gap. From germline, CDR1 is MNHEY and CDR2 SVGAGI. CDR3 protein: CASTDAGNRGYTF. CDR3 sequence (DNA): TGTGCCAGCACCGATGCCGGGAATCGAGGCTACACCTTC.

V and J are TRBV28 and TRBJ1-2; D is uncertain. The CDR3 spans 13 residues. Germline CDR1 MDHEN, CDR2 SYDVKM. V was trimmed by 3 bases and J by 3 bases, leaving 8 bases between them. The CDR3 region is CASSLRSHYGYTF. CDR3 DNA sequence: TGTGCCAGCAGTTTGCGGTCACACTATGGCTACACCTTC.

Only a few counts were recorded for this clone. This chain joins TRBV18 and TRBJ1-1; D is uncertain. Trimming left V 1 base short and J 1 base short, with 10 bases between. The germline gives CDR1 KGHSH, CDR2 LQKENI. The CDR3 is made up of 15 amino acids. CDR3 bases: TGTGCCAGCTCACCACGGCTTCATGAGAACACTGAAGCTTTCTTT. Translated: CASSPRLHENTEAFF.

The V call is TRBV21-1, the J call TRBJ1-1; no check of the table's D call, TRBD1, against the DNA was made. TRBV21-1 is labeled a pseudogene. This CDR3 region has 16 residues. This chain's CDR3 is CASSKMAQGLNTEAFF. CDR3 bases: TGTGCCAGCAGCAAAATGGCTCAGGGGCTGAACACTGAAGCTTTCTTT.

This clone was observed a single time. V and J are TRBV7-6 and TRBJ2-5; 9 nucleotides agree with TRBD2. This CDR3 has 16 residues. J was trimmed by 2 bases and V by 1 base; bases with no gene match: 5. Germline CDR1 and CDR2: SGHVS and FNYEAQ. In DNA form, the CDR3 reads TGTGCCAGCAGCTTAGTCTATGCGGGGGGGCAAGAGACCCAGTACTTC. Translated, it gives CASSLVYAGGQETQYF.

The chain couples TRBV18 to TRBJ1-6; 8 nucleotides agree with TRBD1. The germline V gene encodes CDR1 KGHSH and CDR2 LQKENI. V dropped 5 bases and J dropped 7; count of bases not matched to a gene: 4. This CDR3 has 14 residues. The CDR3 sequence: CASSDDRGNSPLHF. In nucleotides, the CDR3 is TGTGCCAGCTCAGACGACAGGGGAAATTCACCCCTCCACTTT. Full variable domain (rest looked up from reference TRBV18 and TRBJ1-6): NAGVMQNPRHLVRRRGQEARLRCSPMKGHSHVYWYRQLPEEGLKFMVYLQKENIIDESGMPKERFSAEFPKEGPSILRIQQVVRGDSAAYFCASSDDRGNSPLHFGNGTRLTVT.

V gene TRBV6-2 or TRBV6-3 combines with J gene TRBJ2-4, with TRBD2 identical over 8 bases. The trim removed 10 bases at V and 2 bases at J, leaving 10 bases unmatched. CDR1 MNHEY and CDR2 SVGEGT come from the germline V gene. This CDR3 spans 15 amino acids. The CDR3 protein is CATNPREGSKNIQYF. CDR3 sequence (DNA): TGTGCCACCAACCCCCGGGAGGGGTCCAAAAACATTCAGTACTTC.

The chain recombines TRBV5-1 with TRBJ1-1; weak D call: TRBD1 (5 bases). Germline assignment: CDR1 SGHRS and CDR2 YFSETQ. There are 14 residues in the CDR3. Trimming shortened V by 1 base and J by 1 base, and 8 bases separated the two germline ends. Written as DNA, the CDR3 is TGCGCCAGCAGCTTGACAGGAAGGAACACTGAAGCTTTCTTT. Encoded protein: CASSLTGRNTEAFF.

The chain couples TRBV28 to TRBJ2-1; 9 bases align to TRBD1. With 5 bases clipped from V and 4 bases from J, the junction kept 6 bases outside the gene matches. This CDR3 region has 15 residues. Germline V lookup: CDR1 MDHEN, CDR2 SYDVKM. CDR3 protein: CASSLGGQGYNEQFF. In nucleotides, the CDR3 is TGTGCCAGCAGTCTCGGGGGACAGGGATACAATGAGCAGTTCTTC.

The chain combines TRBV28 with TRBJ1-2; D ambiguous. V was shortened by 5 bases and J by 4 bases, with 14 bases between the two germline ends. Looked up from germline, CDR1 is MDHEN and CDR2 is SYDVKM. This CDR3 region has 14 residues. CDR3 protein: CASSLEGRAYGYTF. DNA for the CDR3: TGTGCCAGCAGTCTGGAGGGTCGGGCCTATGGCTACACCTTC.

The chain uses TRBV7-6 and TRBJ2-1; possible D gene TRBD2, 5 bases. The germline V gene encodes CDR1 SGHVS and CDR2 FNYEAQ. The CDR3 is 12 amino acids. Trimming took 4 bases from V and 9 from J, leaving 10 bases between them. As DNA, the CDR3 is TGTGCCAGCAGCTCGGGAAGGGTTGAGCAGTTCTTC. Encoded protein: CASSSGRVEQFF. Supplemented by reference TRBV7-6 and TRBJ2-1, the full variable domain reads GAGVSQSPRYKVTKRGQDVALRCDPISGHVSLYWYRQALGQGPEFLTYFNYEAQQDKSGLPNDRFSAERPEGSISTLTIQRTEQRDSAMYRCASSSGRVEQFFGPGTRLTVL.